This T cell receptor beta chain was found in a study of blood T cell repertoires in COVID-19. Study-level background: The United States, Italy and Spain were the sources of the acute and convalescent COVID-19 samples. PBMCs, B-cell-depleted T cells, or T cells provided the cDNA or gDNA that made up the material.

Profiling relied on immunoSEQ multiplex PCR, and the TCRdb table lists in-frame clones only, not all of them. The sample records some 150,000 clones, roughly 90% being singletons. This clone was observed a handful of times. The source is a human donor in a cohort sampled during active COVID-19. Sequenced sample: peripheral blood.

CDR3 bases: TGTGCCTGCAACGCAGGGCTTAACTATGGCTACACCTTC. Encoded protein: CACNAGLNYGYTF. The chain recombines TRBV30 with TRBJ1-2; weak D call: TRBD1 (5 bases). CDR1 and CDR2 from the germline V gene are GTSNPN and SVGIG (reference sequence). There are 13 residues in the CDR3. V was pared by 6 bases and J by 1 base, with 12 bases between.